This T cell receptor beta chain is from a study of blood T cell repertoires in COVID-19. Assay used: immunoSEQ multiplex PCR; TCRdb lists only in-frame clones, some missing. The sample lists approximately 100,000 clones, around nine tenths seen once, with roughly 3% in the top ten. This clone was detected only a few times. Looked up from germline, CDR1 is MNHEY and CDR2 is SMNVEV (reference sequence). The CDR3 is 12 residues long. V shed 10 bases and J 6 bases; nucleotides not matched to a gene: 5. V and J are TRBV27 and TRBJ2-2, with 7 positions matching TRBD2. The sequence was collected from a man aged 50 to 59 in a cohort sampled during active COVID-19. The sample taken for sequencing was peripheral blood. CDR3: CATQRGPGELFF. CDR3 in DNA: TGTGCCACTCAGCGGGGCCCCGGGGAGCTGTTTTTT.